What follows is one TCR beta chain and its context. What it recognizes is unknown. Cultured CD4+ T-cell DNA underwent Oncomine TCR Beta short-read sequencing. TCRdb reprocessed the PCR reads with MiXCR, giving one entry per CDR3 protein. This table holds about 4,900 distinct CDR3 sequences, around 28% found once. These data are taken from a study of vaccination and CD4 T cells after COVID-19. On the study more broadly: Two-dose vaccination with either BNT162b2 or mRNA-1273 was given to participants.

Treatment: approximately nine-day PBMC culture with coronavirus spike peptide pools or control peptides (ViraFEST assay). Harvesting of the unexposed donor's CD4+ T cells predated the COVID-19 pandemic (2011-2018). Via ViraFEST, peptide pools expanded antigen-specific T cells before TCR sequencing. The CDR3 is 15 residues long. Germline-derived CDR1 and CDR2 are DFQATT and SNEGSKA (reference sequence). Trimming took 3 bases from V and 5 from J; bases not matched to a gene: 11. General observations from the study: Convalescent patients' median share of reactive clones seen only post-vaccination was 70% to 90%. SARS-CoV-2-reactive clonotypes showed a nonsignificant median rise from about 20 to 38.

The clonotype was recovered from a human donor in good health. The genes are TRBV20-1 and TRBJ2-5; 8 positions agree with TRBD1. The sequenced sample was CD4+ T cells from blood, cultured in vitro. The chain's CDR3 is CSASGSDRALETQYF. CDR3 nucleotide sequence: TGCAGTGCTAGCGGGTCGGACAGGGCCCTCGAGACCCAGTACTTC.